The subject of this entry is one TCR beta chain. This sample is drawn from a study of technical replicates of blood from a few donors. TCRdb's copy holds only in-frame clones and misses some; the assay was immunoSEQ multiplex PCR. The sample records approximately 70,000 clones, 91% being singletons. The V end lost 3 bases, the J end lost 6 bases, and 17 bases lay between the germline ends. Germline loops: CDR1 MGHDK, CDR2 SYGVNS. The CDR3 has 15 residues. The receptor was derived from a human donor in good health. Some clones in this sample may be carry-over from other donors' samples. Material for sequencing was T cells isolated from PBMCs. The chain has TRBV25-1 and TRBJ1-2; D might be TRBD1 (5 bases). CDR3 sequence: CASSDPWGGKDGYTF. CDR3 sequence (DNA): TGTGCCAGCAGTGACCCATGGGGCGGAAAGGATGGCTACACCTTC.